This TCR delta chain was sequenced for a study of γδ T cells in repeated Plasmodium falciparum infection. Whole-study findings and limits: Repeated controlled infections reportedly drove waves of new clonotype selection in Vdelta2-negative, mostly Vdelta1+, gammadelta repertoires.

TRG and TRD sequences were obtained from every sorted gammadelta sample. TCRdb repeated clone calling on the multiplex PCR reads with CATT. The sample has 75,000 to 100,000 delta-chain clones, over 1.3% seen once. The CDR3 has 15 amino acids. Germline V gene sequence: CDR1 TSWWSYY, CDR2 QGS. Gammadelta T cells were flow-sorted from PBMC into Vgamma9/Vdelta2+ and Vdelta2-negative populations for bulk analysis. This clone was counted a few times. What it recognizes is unknown. A read error is the likely source, as a far larger clone sits one nucleotide away. The sample has other DNA sequences that encode this CDR3 too.

No J gene was named, though the V gene is TRDV1; the table calls TRDD3, which could not be checked here. Sample: gamma-delta T cells from blood. The receptor was derived from a pool of human donors (malaria-infected and uninfected, not separated). The CDR3 region is CALGDPPAYTDKLIF. The CDR3 bases are TGTGCTCTTGGGGACCCCCCGGCGTACACCGATAAGCTCATCTTT.